The next 20 T cell receptor beta chains were all read from a single sample in a study of cytomegalovirus exposure and HLA in healthy donors. TCRdb's table, derived via immunoSEQ multiplex PCR, lists solely in-frame clones and lacks some. The data contain some 150,000 clones, approximately 86% of them singletons. Input material: PBMCs. These receptors all come from a man aged 18 to 30 in good health and CMV-seropositive.

J is TRBJ2-1 and V is TRBV27; D is perhaps TRBD2 (5 bases). The germline V gene encodes CDR1 MNHEY and CDR2 SMNVEV (reference sequence). V shed 3 bases and J shed 0 bases, with 9 bases lying between them. The CDR3 covers 15 residues. Written as DNA, the CDR3 is TGTGCCAGCAGTTTCGAGCGGAGCTCCTACAATGAGCAGTTCTTC. This codes for CASSFERSSYNEQFF.

The chain is built from TRBV14 and TRBJ2-3, with 9 bases identical to TRBD1. Germline CDR1 is SGHDN and CDR2 is FVKESK. V was pared by 6 bases and J by 5 bases, with 9 bases of the junction left unmatched. This CDR3 is 15 amino acids long. The CDR3 loop reads CASRPLGQGKDTQYF. The CDR3 DNA is TGTGCCAGCAGACCCCTTGGACAGGGGAAAGATACGCAGTATTTT.

The chain joins TRBV10-3 to TRBJ1-1; 7 nucleotides align to TRBD1. CDR3 size: 15 residues. The germline gives CDR1 ENHRY, CDR2 SYGVKD. V was pared by 5 bases and J by 4 bases, with 10 bases of the junction left unmatched. The CDR3 DNA sequence: TGTGCCATCAGTTCCGTGACAGGGCTTGGCACTGAAGCTTTCTTT. This sequence encodes CAISSVTGLGTEAFF.

The gene calls are TRBV11-2 and TRBJ1-1; the match to TRBD1 covers 9 bases. CDR3 length: 18 amino acids. Trimming removed 5 bases from V and 1 base from J; junction bases left unmatched: 14. The germline V gene encodes CDR1 SGHAT and CDR2 FQNNGV. CDR3: CASSLTAGPTGGNTEAFF. The CDR3 nucleotides are TGTGCCAGCAGCCTAACCGCCGGACCGACAGGGGGGAACACTGAAGCTTTCTTT. Drawing the rest from reference TRBV11-2 and TRBJ1-1, the complete variable domain is EAGVAQSPRYKIIEKRQSVAFWCNPISGHATLYWYQQILGQGPKLLIQFQNNGVVDDSQLPKDRFSAERLKGVDSTLKIQPAKLEDSAVYLCASSLTAGPTGGNTEAFFGQGTRLTVV.

The genes are TRBV6-6 and TRBJ2-2; D is perhaps TRBD1 (5 bases). Trimming removed 2 bases at V and 2 bases at J, with 9 bases between. The germline gives CDR1 MNHNY, CDR2 SVGAGI (reference sequence). The CDR3 runs 15 residues. CDR3: CASSYTQGNTGELFF. The CDR3 bases are TGTGCCAGCAGTTACACGCAGGGAAACACCGGGGAGCTGTTTTTT.

In this sample, this clone turned up a few times. The chain combines TRBV7-9 with TRBJ1-6; D gene ambiguous. There are 15 residues in the CDR3. Trimming stripped 5 bases from V and 7 bases from J, with 15 bases between. The germline V gene has CDR1 SEHNR and CDR2 FQNEAQ (reference sequence). CDR3 DNA: TGTGCCAGCAGCCCCGTCGAAGGCGGGAATTCACCCCTCCACTTT. This codes for CASSPVEGGNSPLHF.

The chain has TRBV4-1 and TRBJ2-3; 7 bases match TRBD1. Trimming at V came to 0 bases and at J to 3 bases, leaving 15 bases not matched to a gene. Germline lookup yields CDR1 MGHRA and CDR2 YSYEKL. The CDR3 totals 19 residues. The CDR3 coding sequence is TGCGCCAGCAGCCAAGACCCCGTGACAGGGACCCCTATAACAGATACGCAGTATTTT. Amino acid sequence: CASSQDPVTGTPITDTQYF.

The chain recombines TRBV6-1 with TRBJ2-1; 10 bases line up with TRBD2. CDR3 length: 16 amino acids. With V trimmed by 2 bases and J by 7 bases, 8 bases remained unmatched. Germline V gene lookup returns CDR1 MNHNS and CDR2 SASEGT. The DNA of the CDR3 is TGTGCCAGCAGTGAAATCCCAGCGGGGGGGAGAAATGAGCAGTTCTTC. Amino acids: CASSEIPAGGRNEQFF.

The chain carries TRBV11-2 and TRBJ1-2; D is perhaps TRBD1 (5 bases). Germline V gene lookup returns CDR1 SGHAT and CDR2 FQNNGV. V lost 5 bases to trimming and J lost 8 bases, with 24 bases between them. This CDR3 has 16 residues. This CDR3 reads CASSAGTGRDRSGYTF. The CDR3 nucleotides read TGTGCCAGCAGCGCCGGGACCGGGAGAGATCGGTCGGGCTACACCTTC. The whole variable domain, filled in from reference TRBV11-2 and TRBJ1-2, reads EAGVAQSPRYKIIEKRQSVAFWCNPISGHATLYWYQQILGQGPKLLIQFQNNGVVDDSQLPKDRFSAERLKGVDSTLKIQPAKLEDSAVYLCASSAGTGRDRSGYTFGSGTRLTVV.

In its sample, this clone was seen once. The chain uses TRBV7-2 and TRBJ1-2, with D possibly being TRBD1 (6 bases). Per germline, CDR1 SGHTA and CDR2 FQGNSA. This CDR3 region has 15 residues. V dropped 2 bases and J dropped 0 bases, with 10 bases sitting between them. The DNA of the CDR3 is TGTGCCAGCAGCTTACCGACAGGAGCTAACTATGGCTACACCTTC. As protein: CASSLPTGANYGYTF.

The V gene is TRBV7-3, the J gene TRBJ2-7, with D possibly being TRBD2 (6 bases). The CDR3 is 16 amino acids. Per the germline V gene, CDR1 is SGHTA and CDR2 is FQGTGA. With 1 base removed from V and 6 bases from J, the gap between germline ends came to 19 bases. The CDR3 DNA reads TGTGCCAGCAGCTTAAGGGGGGTCCGCCCCGGAGGCGAGCAGTACTTC. Its translation: CASSLRGVRPGGEQYF.

The genes are TRBV4-1 and TRBJ2-5, with TRBD2 identical over 8 bases. Trimming removed 4 bases from V and 1 base from J; junction bases left unmatched: 2. The germline V gene encodes CDR1 MGHRA and CDR2 YSYEKL. There are 14 residues in the CDR3. CDR3 nucleotides: TGCGCCAGCAGCCCCGCGGGGGGCCAAGAGACCCAGTACTTC. Amino acids: CASSPAGGQETQYF.

The chain combines TRBV6-1 with TRBJ2-7; the D gene is possibly TRBD1 (5 bases). V dropped 8 bases and J dropped 3 bases, with 14 bases sitting between them. The CDR3 has 13 residues. Germline assignment: CDR1 MNHNS and CDR2 SASEGT. CDR3 sequence reads: CASGADQGYEQYF. For the CDR3, the DNA is TGTGCCAGCGGGGCCGATCAGGGCTACGAGCAGTACTTC.

V gene TRBV7-2 combines with J gene TRBJ2-1, with TRBD2 as a possible D gene (6 bases). The CDR3 spans 16 residues. Trimming cost V 6 bases and J 2 bases, with 17 bases left between them. Germline V CDR1 and CDR2: SGHTA, FQGNSA. CDR3 sequence reads: CASRRGLVSAYNEQFF. CDR3 sequence (DNA): TGTGCCAGCAGGCGGGGTTTGGTATCCGCCTACAATGAGCAGTTCTTC.

The rearrangement uses TRBV4-3 and TRBJ2-5, with D uncertain. The ends were cut back, 0 bases at V and 6 bases at J, with 17 bases in the middle. Germline CDR1 and CDR2: LGHNA and YSLEER. The CDR3 contains 16 residues. The DNA for the CDR3 is TGCGCCAGCAGCCAAGAGTCTACCGTCTCCACCCAGACCCAGTACTTC. As protein: CASSQESTVSTQTQYF.

The J gene is TRBJ2-7, the V gene TRBV5-4, with a weak D call TRBD1 (6 bases). This CDR3 is built from 16 residues. Germline CDR1 SGHNT, CDR2 YYREEE (reference sequence). Trimming cost V 5 bases and J 2 bases, with 20 bases left between them. CDR3 sequence (DNA): TGTGCCAGCAGTTTCTCCGCCCCGGGACAAACCTACGAGCAGTACTTC. Amino acid sequence: CASSFSAPGQTYEQYF.

V gene TRBV5-1 combines with J gene TRBJ1-1, with D perhaps matching TRBD1 (5 bases). V was shortened by 2 bases and J by 0 bases, with 11 bases between the two germline ends. There are 15 residues in the CDR3. The germline V gene encodes CDR1 SGHRS and CDR2 YFSETQ. CDR3 sequence (DNA): TGCGCCAGCAGCTTACAGACAGAGGTGAACACTGAAGCTTTCTTT. Translated, it gives CASSLQTEVNTEAFF.

The V and J genes are TRBV29-1 and TRBJ1-4; D is uncertain. There are 12 residues in the CDR3. Germline loops: CDR1 SQVTM, CDR2 ANQGSEA. The germline V and J ends were trimmed by 4 bases and 7 bases, with 10 bases remaining between them. This CDR3 reads CSVVRDGEKLFF. CDR3 DNA: TGCAGCGTTGTACGAGATGGTGAAAAACTGTTTTTT.

The chain has TRBV7-2 and TRBJ2-5, with TRBD1 matching 7 bases. In germline, CDR1 is SGHTA, CDR2 FQGNSA. The CDR3 has 14 residues. J was trimmed by 5 bases and V by 1 base; bases with no gene match: 4. CDR3 protein: CASSLVGGSETQYF. In DNA form, the CDR3 reads TGTGCCAGCAGCTTAGTAGGGGGCTCGGAGACCCAGTACTTC.

This clone appeared a single time. The rearrangement uses TRBV5-6 and TRBJ1-1; D call uncertain. CDR1 and CDR2 (germline): SGHDT, YYEEEE. This CDR3 is 13 amino acids long. V was clipped by 2 bases and J by 10 bases, with 15 bases between them. The DNA for the CDR3 is TGTGCCAGCAGCTTAGCGGCAGGTAGCGGAGCTTTCTTT. This translates into CASSLAAGSGAFF.